This T cell receptor beta chain was captured in a study of early T cells in non-severe SARS-CoV-2 infection (dated by TCRdb to 2020 to 2023). Background for the entire study: Because TCR sequencing relied on bulk RNA taken from unsorted whole blood, pairing of alpha and beta chains was not possible. Broad study findings and their caveats: Matching against VDJdb was skewed toward anti-spike CD8 responses, likely underestimated virus-specific expansions, and missed private and CD4 specificities.

Set within a cohort of healthcare workers in London, UK, this nested case-control study involved weekly PCR testing of nasopharyngeal swabs along with blood sampling. Healthcare workers were recruited between 23 and 31 March 2020, during the week of the UK lockdown, and were followed weekly for up to roughly 15 weeks. This clonotype appeared many times. The clone's antigen remains unknown. Qualities for individual bases were not recorded, and no much larger clone is one base off. CDR1 and CDR2 are read off the germline V gene (reference sequence) as SGHNT and YYREEE. Including cysteine and phenylalanine, the CDR3 has 13 amino acids. Only the CDR3 DNA is retained, 39 bases long and in frame from the first base. V is cut by 5 bases and J by 6 bases, and the space between the germline ends is 14 bases. Library construction relied on 5' RACE. The sequencer was a NextSeq 500. Unique molecular identifiers were attached to individual cDNA molecules in the TCR library protocol so that sequencing error and PCR bias could be corrected. TCR alpha and beta chains were both sequenced, and the abundances of alpha and beta sequences in each sample were closely correlated with each other. The authors' analysis ran thus. V gene, J gene and CDR3 annotation of TCR sequences was performed with Decombinator V4. Expanded TCRs were defined as changing significantly between any two time points under a Poisson model with p below 0.0001. TCR abundances were normalised to the total number of TCRs sequenced per sample and were expressed as counts per million. TRAV1-2 paired with TRAJ12, TRAJ20 or TRAJ33 defined MAIT TCRs, while TRAV10 paired with TRAJ18 defined iNKT TCRs. VDJdb, accessed 1 November 2021, was searched for CMV, EBV and SARS-CoV-2 annotated TCRs, excluding TCRs annotated for multiple antigens. TCRdb trimmed the raw reads at Q25, called clones with MiXCR and kept productive beta chains. All rows with the same CDR3 protein become a single entry with the most common DNA and genes. The V and J calls were determined by TCRdb, not by the authors. The sample profile shows more than 75,000 distinct CDR3 sequences; less than 15% of them were found once. The ten largest account for roughly 6% of the sample.

This clonotype was sampled from an adult who was a healthcare worker with PCR-confirmed SARS-CoV-2 infection or an uninfected control (not recorded which). Sequencing input: whole blood. Rearrangement joined TRBV5-4 to TRBJ1-2, with a tentative D gene TRBD1 over 5 matching bases. The nucleotide sequence is given as TGTGCCAGCAGAGGGGACCGGTGGGATGGCTACACCTTC. It codes for CASRGDRWDGYTF. The reference TRBV5-4 and TRBJ1-2 proteins fill in what lies around the CDR3, so the full variable domain reads ETGVTQSPTHLIKTRGQQVTLRCSSQSGHNTVSWYQQALGQGPQFIFQYYREEENGRGNFPPRFSGLQFPNYSSELNVNALELDDSALYLCASRGDRWDGYTFGSGTRLTVV.